This entry lists 30 T cell receptor beta chains sequenced from one sample in a study of PD-1 blockade in classical Hodgkin lymphoma. Noted time point: cycle 4 day 1 (C4D1), after less than seven weeks of nivolumab. Brentuximab vedotin exposure varied, and every patient relapsed after autologous stem cell transplantation. Using immunoSEQ multiplex PCR, the repertoire was profiled, and TCRdb retains in-frame clones only, with some absent. The sample lists some 17,000 clones, about 65% occurring once. The specimen comprised peripheral blood mononuclear cells (PBMCs), sampled before the fourth cycle of nivolumab. These receptors came from a human donor with classical Hodgkin lymphoma.

V and J are TRBV19 and TRBJ1-2; D may be TRBD1 (6 bases). This CDR3 comprises 16 residues. V gave up 5 bases and J gave up 5 bases, with 21 bases separating them. Germline CDR1 is LNHDA and CDR2 is SQIVND (reference sequence). In DNA form, the CDR3 reads TGTGCCAGTAGTCGAGACCACAGGGCTCCCCTGTATGGCTACACCTTC. Its translation: CASSRDHRAPLYGYTF.

This clone was picked up one time. The rearrangement uses TRBV11-2 and TRBJ2-2; 10 bases match TRBD2. J lost 7 bases, V lost 2 bases, and 4 bases had no gene match. CDR3 size: 15 residues. Germline loops: CDR1 SGHAT, CDR2 FQNNGV. CDR3 DNA: TGTGCCAGCAGCTTACTAGCGGGAGAAGACGGGGAGCTGTTTTTT. This sequence encodes CASSLLAGEDGELFF.

This chain joins TRBV4-2 and TRBJ2-7, with 11 bases fitting TRBD1. The CDR3 consists of 15 residues. Per germline, CDR1 LGHNA and CDR2 YNFKEQ. J gave up 0 bases and V 5 bases, and 3 bases lay outside the gene matches. The chain's CDR3 is CASSDGTGGSYEQYF. The CDR3 coding sequence is TGTGCCAGCAGCGACGGGACAGGGGGCTCCTACGAGCAGTACTTC.

The genes are TRBV7-3 and TRBJ2-1; tentatively, D is TRBD2 (6 bases). The V end was cut by 5 bases, the J end by 8 bases, with 25 bases between. This CDR3 spans 17 amino acids. Germline V gene sequence: CDR1 SGHTA, CDR2 FQGTGA. The CDR3 here is CASSPKTPGVSGHEQFF. CDR3 bases: TGTGCCAGCAGCCCTAAGACACCGGGAGTTTCTGGGCATGAGCAGTTCTTC.

The chain employs TRBV11-3 and TRBJ2-1, with 8 bases identical to TRBD2. This CDR3 spans 16 amino acids. The junction had 4 bases not matched to a gene; V was cut back by 3 bases and J by 0 bases. Germline CDR1 SGHNT, CDR2 YENEEA. CDR3 protein: CASSLGSGSSYNEQFF. In DNA form, the CDR3 reads TGTGCCAGCAGCTTGGGGAGCGGGAGCTCCTACAATGAGCAGTTCTTC.

The chain couples TRBV27 to TRBJ1-2; a weak D match, TRBD1 (5 bases). With 8 bases removed from V and 3 bases from J, the gap between germline ends came to 16 bases. There are 14 residues in the CDR3. Germline V gene data show CDR1 as MNHEY and CDR2 as SMNVEV (reference sequence). The CDR3: CASGRGRPYYGYTF. Here the CDR3 DNA reads TGTGCCAGCGGACGGGGCCGACCCTACTATGGCTACACCTTC.

The CDR3 nucleotides are TGTGCCAGCAGTGAAAGAGAGGCTCTCGGCTACACCTTC. Its protein product is CASSEREALGYTF. The rearrangement uses TRBV6-1 and TRBJ1-2; D call uncertain. CDR1 is MNHNS, CDR2 SASEGT, per germline. CDR3 size: 13 residues. Trimming left V 2 bases short and J 8 bases short, with 12 bases between.

V usage is TRBV29-1 and J usage is TRBJ2-2, with TRBD2 as a possible D gene (6 bases). This CDR3 has 18 amino acids. V lost 7 bases to trimming and J lost 2 bases, with 26 bases between them. Germline V gene sequence: CDR1 SQVTM, CDR2 ANQGSEA. DNA of the CDR3: TGCAGCGGTGGGACGGAGAGGGCGGGATCGGCTAACACCGGGGAGCTGTTTTTT. Amino acids: CSGGTERAGSANTGELFF.

This chain uses TRBV5-1 with TRBJ2-7; 7 bases fit TRBD1. The CDR3 covers 13 residues. Germline loops: CDR1 SGHRS, CDR2 YFSETQ. J gave up 2 bases and V 2 bases, and 1 base lay outside the gene matches. As DNA, the CDR3 is TGCGCCAGCAGCTTCGACAGGGCCTACGAGCAGTACTTC. The encoded protein is CASSFDRAYEQYF.

The V call is TRBV14, the J call TRBJ2-7, with D possibly TRBD1 on 6 matching bases. The germline V gene has CDR1 SGHDN and CDR2 FVKESK. Trimming pared 4 bases from V and 6 bases from J, leaving 16 bases between. CDR3 length: 14 residues. The CDR3 reads CASSRGHGGREQYF. The CDR3 DNA reads as TGTGCCAGCAGCCGGGGACACGGAGGTCGCGAGCAGTACTTC.

The chain couples TRBV10-3 to TRBJ2-2; TRBD2 agrees at 14 bases. This CDR3 region has 16 residues. The junction had 5 bases not matched to a gene; V was cut back by 8 bases and J by 3 bases. Germline values: CDR1 ENHRY, CDR2 SYGVKD. CDR3 DNA: TGTGCCATCGGGGGACTAGCGGGAGCGTACACCGGGGAGCTGTTTTTT. Its protein is CAIGGLAGAYTGELFF.

The chain carries TRBV28 and TRBJ2-5; no definite D call. Germline CDR1 is MDHEN and CDR2 is SYDVKM. Trimming shortened V by 2 bases and J by 5 bases, and 9 bases separated the two germline ends. CDR3 length: 13 amino acids. This CDR3 is CASSLTARETQYF. CDR3 DNA sequence: TGTGCCAGCAGTTTAACAGCAAGGGAGACCCAGTACTTC.

This clone rates as medium-sized. The rearrangement links TRBV16 to TRBJ1-1, with D unresolved. The V end lost 2 bases, the J end lost 0 bases, and 13 bases lay between the germline ends. CDR1 is KGHSY and CDR2 is FQNENV in the germline V gene. The CDR3 contains 16 residues. The CDR3, as DNA: TGTGCCAGCAGCCAAGAGGAGCTACGGCTGAACACTGAAGCTTTCTTT. Amino acids: CASSQEELRLNTEAFF.

The chain uses TRBV5-6 and TRBJ1-6, with D perhaps matching TRBD1 (5 bases). V was pared by 1 base and J by 5 bases, with 13 bases between. The CDR3 spans 16 residues. CDR1 and CDR2 (germline): SGHDT, YYEEEE. The CDR3 DNA reads as TGTGCCAGCAGCTTGTGGAAGGGGCCCCATAATTCACCCCTCCACTTT. It is translated as CASSLWKGPHNSPLHF.

This clone was counted a few times. This chain links TRBV14 with TRBJ2-1; 9 bases are shared with TRBD1. The CDR3 length is 15 residues. CDR1 is SGHDN, CDR2 FVKESK, per germline. V dropped 4 bases and J dropped 2; count of bases not matched to a gene: 3. In DNA, the CDR3 is TGTGCCAGCAGCCGCAACAGGGGGCCCTACAATGAGCAGTTCTTC. Translated: CASSRNRGPYNEQFF.

This clone was picked up one time. This rearrangement joins TRBV2 to TRBJ2-1, with D hard to call. Per germline, CDR1 SNHLY and CDR2 FYNNEI. The CDR3 is made up of 15 amino acids. Trimming took 7 bases from V and 0 from J, leaving 13 bases between them. The CDR3 nucleotides are TGTGCCAGCATTTCCAACCCAGGCTCCTACAATGAGCAGTTCTTC. It codes for CASISNPGSYNEQFF.

V gene TRBV5-1 combines with J gene TRBJ1-3, with 8 bases identical to TRBD1. V trimming: 5 bases; J trimming: 4 bases; junction bases outside the gene matches: 8. The CDR3 runs to 15 residues. The V gene's germline CDR1 is SGHRS and CDR2 YFSETQ. For the CDR3, the DNA is TGCGCCAGCAGACATGACAGGGGATCAGGAAACACCATATATTTT. Encoded protein: CASRHDRGSGNTIYF. Combining the CDR3 with reference TRBV5-1 and TRBJ1-3 gives the whole variable domain KAGVTQTPRYLIKTRGQQVTLSCSPISGHRSVSWYQQTPGQGLQFLFEYFSETQRNKGNFPGRFSGRQFSNSRSEMNVSTLELGDSALYLCASRHDRGSGNTIYFGEGSWLTVV.

The V call is TRBV5-1, the J call TRBJ2-7, with D perhaps matching TRBD1 (6 bases). Germline CDR1 is SGHRS and CDR2 is YFSETQ. The CDR3 spans 14 residues. Trimming cost V 4 bases and J 6 bases, with 17 bases left between them. The DNA of the CDR3 is TGCGCCAGCAGCCCCGCAGGGGAACAGGCCGAGCAGTACTTC. It specifies CASSPAGEQAEQYF.

The gene calls are TRBV6-6 and TRBJ1-1; maybe TRBD1 (5 bases). The germline gives CDR1 MNHNY, CDR2 SVGAGI (reference sequence). With 5 bases removed from V and 5 bases from J, the gap between germline ends came to 12 bases. This CDR3 has 13 residues. The CDR3, as DNA: TGTGCCAGCAGTCCCGGGACTCGAACTGAAGCTTTCTTT. It specifies CASSPGTRTEAFF.

V usage is TRBV9 and J usage is TRBJ2-7, with D perhaps matching TRBD1 (6 bases). Germline V gene sequence: CDR1 SGDLS, CDR2 YYNGEE. V lost 0 bases and J lost 0, with 7 bases in between. The CDR3 length is 14 residues. In nucleotides, the CDR3 is TGTGCCAGCAGCGTAGAGGACAGCTCCTACGAGCAGTACTTC. This translates into CASSVEDSSYEQYF.

This clone was seen more than once but under ten times. V and J are TRBV5-5 and TRBJ2-6, with no clear D. The germline V gene encodes CDR1 SGHKS and CDR2 YYEKEE (reference sequence). The CDR3 sequence is 15 residues long. Trimming cost V 4 bases and J 2 bases, with 10 bases left between them. Here the CDR3 reads CASSPDGAGANVLTF. The CDR3 DNA sequence: TGTGCCAGCAGCCCCGATGGGGCTGGGGCCAACGTCCTGACTTTC.

V and J are TRBV11-2 and TRBJ2-3, with D perhaps matching TRBD2 (6 bases). CDR1 is SGHAT and CDR2 is FQNNGV in the germline V gene. V lost 10 bases and J 2 bases, leaving 16 bases between the germline ends. The CDR3 covers 14 residues. The CDR3 sequence: CATSGGNPTDTQYF. As DNA, the CDR3 is TGTGCCACCAGTGGCGGGAATCCCACAGATACGCAGTATTTT.

The rearrangement joins TRBV29-1 to TRBJ2-7; 7 bases map to TRBD1. V was pared by 5 bases and J by 3 bases, with 7 bases of the junction left unmatched. CDR3 length: 13 amino acids. The germline gives CDR1 SQVTM, CDR2 ANQGSEA. In nucleotides, the CDR3 is TGCAGCGTTCGAGGGGGCCCCGTCTACGAGCAGTACTTC. It is translated as CSVRGGPVYEQYF.

There are a few counts of this clone. The chain couples TRBV27 to TRBJ2-7, with 8 positions matching TRBD1. The CDR3 has 15 residues. The V segment lost 5 bases and the J segment 2 bases; nucleotides outside the gene matches: 8. Germline CDR1 reads MNHEY; CDR2 reads SMNVEV (reference sequence). CDR3 sequence: CASSARTGRTYEQYF. In DNA, the CDR3 is TGTGCCAGCAGTGCCCGGACAGGGAGGACCTACGAGCAGTACTTC.

The V and J genes are TRBV7-9 and TRBJ2-5; 9 nucleotides agree with TRBD2. V was pared by 3 bases and J by 6 bases, with 5 bases of the junction left unmatched. This CDR3 is built from 14 residues. Germline loops: CDR1 SEHNR, CDR2 FQNEAQ (reference sequence). In DNA, the CDR3 is TGTGCCAGCAGCTTGTCTAGCGGGACTCAGACCCAGTACTTC. Encoded protein: CASSLSSGTQTQYF.

V gene TRBV10-2 combines with J gene TRBJ2-5; 7 bases line up with TRBD1. Trimming took 3 bases from V and 6 from J; bases not matched to a gene: 10. Germline values: CDR1 WSHSY, CDR2 SAAADI. This CDR3 contains 15 residues. The CDR3 reads CASSDPGQARKTQYF. For the CDR3, the DNA is TGCGCCAGCAGTGACCCCGGACAGGCGAGAAAGACCCAGTACTTC.

The chain uses TRBV19 and TRBJ1-5; TRBD1 matches at 8 bases. The CDR3 covers 13 residues. V shed 7 bases and J 6 bases; nucleotides not matched to a gene: 5. Germline loops: CDR1 LNHDA, CDR2 SQIVND (reference sequence). The CDR3 spells CASNQGAGQPQHF. The CDR3 coding sequence is TGTGCCAGTAACCAGGGGGCGGGTCAGCCCCAGCATTTT.

The V call is TRBV19, the J call TRBJ2-1, with D possibly matching TRBD2 (5 bases). CDR3 length: 15 amino acids. Germline assignment: CDR1 LNHDA and CDR2 SQIVND (reference sequence). V gave up 4 bases and J gave up 4 bases, with 14 bases separating them. The CDR3 DNA sequence: TGTGCCAGTAGTAGGAGTGGCGGGTCATACAATGAGCAGTTCTTC. Its protein is CASSRSGGSYNEQFF.

Here the CDR3 reads CASSESGGPYNEQFF. For the CDR3, the DNA is TGTGCCAGCAGTGAATCCGGGGGACCCTACAATGAGCAGTTCTTC. This chain joins TRBV6-1 and TRBJ2-1; D is perhaps TRBD2 (6 bases). The germline CDR1 and CDR2 sequences are MNHNS and SASEGT. V was shortened by 2 bases and J by 2 bases, with 10 bases between the two germline ends. This CDR3 is built from 15 residues.

The chain links TRBV6-9 to TRBJ2-7; 7 bases match TRBD1. Germline loops: CDR1 MNHGY, CDR2 SVAAGI. The length of the CDR3 is 15 residues. V lost 4 bases, J lost 0 bases, and 6 bases stayed unmatched. CDR3 nucleotides: TGTGCCAGCAGTTCGCAGACAGGGAGCTCCTACGAGCAGTACTTC. Encoded protein: CASSSQTGSSYEQYF.